This T cell receptor beta chain stems from a study of blood T cell repertoires in COVID-19. Looking at the study overall: The United States, Italy and Spain provided the acute and convalescent COVID-19 samples. T cells, B-cell-depleted T cells, or PBMCs provided the cDNA or gDNA that served as material.

Authors' analysis steps: Estimation of nucleated cell counts relied on the amplification of reference gene primers. TCRdb's table, derived via immunoSEQ multiplex PCR, lists solely in-frame clones and lacks some. The V and J calls and clone size are taken from that table; D and trimming were inferred from the DNA. Of approximately 91,000 clones listed, roughly 72% are singletons. Per germline, CDR1 MNHEY and CDR2 SVGAGI. This CDR3 is built from 13 residues. With V trimmed by 4 bases and J by 7 bases, 6 bases remained unmatched. The TCR comes from a man between 65 and 85 years old with acute or convalescent COVID-19. The chain combines TRBV6-5 with TRBJ2-5, with 7 bases matching TRBD1. Sequenced: peripheral blood. CDR3 residues: CASSSGQVPTQYF. CDR3 nucleotide sequence: TGTGCCAGCAGTTCTGGACAGGTGCCGACCCAGTACTTC.